This entry lists 29 T cell receptor beta chains sequenced from one sample in a study of cytomegalovirus exposure and HLA in healthy donors (dated by TCRdb to 2015 to 2018). Library preparation employed the immunoSEQ multiplex PCR assay. For the multiplex PCR, a mixture combining 60 forward primers for TCR Vbeta segments and 13 reverse primers for TCR Jbeta segments was used. Imported from immuneACCESS, the table was reduced by TCRdb to in-frame sequences with V and J called. These copies leave out some clones; in studies compared against another copy, an unresolved V gene accounts for under half, and the cause of the remainder is not known. The sample includes roughly 150,000 clones, with around three quarters observed a single time. About 1.6% of the sample is held by the ten biggest clonotypes. The sequenced sample was PBMCs. The receptors derive from a man aged 35 to 55 in good health and CMV-seronegative.

This clone was counted only a few times. The gene calls are TRBV7-3 and TRBJ1-5, with 7 bases identical to TRBD1. The CDR3 totals 15 residues. Germline trimming cut 2 bases from V and 4 bases from J; bases unmatched to any gene: 5. Germline V CDR1 and CDR2: SGHTA, FQGTGA. The CDR3 loop reads CASSLEGAANQPQHF. Written as DNA, the CDR3 is TGTGCCAGCAGCTTAGAGGGGGCCGCGAATCAGCCCCAGCATTTT.

The V call is TRBV23-1, the J call TRBJ2-2, with D perhaps TRBD1 (6 bases). TRBV23-1 is reported as an ORF; its role is uncertain. CDR3 size: 18 residues. V shed 0 bases and J shed 6 bases, with 20 bases lying between them. The CDR3 protein is CASSQSILGVGAPGELFF. CDR3 nucleotides: TGCGCCAGCAGTCAATCAATATTAGGAGTGGGGGCGCCCGGGGAGCTGTTTTTT.

In the case of this clone: A junction boundary mismatches the germline segment, possibly from a read error. The gene calls are TRBV30 and TRBJ1-1, with no clear D. The CDR3 covers 14 residues. Per the germline V gene, CDR1 is GTSNPN and CDR2 is SVGIG (reference sequence). The CDR3 loop is CARRTARGNTEAFF. The CDR3 DNA reads as TGTGCCCGGAGGACGGCCCGCGGAAACACTGAAGCTTTCTTT.

The chain employs TRBV30 and TRBJ2-1; D uncertain. Germline V gene data show CDR1 as GTSNPN and CDR2 as SVGIG (reference sequence). The CDR3 length is 11 residues. Trimming cost V 8 bases and J 3 bases, with 8 bases left between them. The CDR3: CAQLNYNEQFF. In nucleotides, the CDR3 is TGTGCCCAACTAAACTACAATGAGCAGTTCTTC.

This clone was seen only once. The chain employs TRBV7-3 and TRBJ1-1, with TRBD1 matching over 10 bases. The germline V gene encodes CDR1 SGHTA and CDR2 FQGTGA. The CDR3 length is 13 residues. V lost 4 bases and J lost 7; bases outside the gene matches: 3. CDR3: CASSSGQGVEAFF. The CDR3 coding sequence is TGTGCCAGCAGCTCAGGACAGGGGGTTGAAGCTTTCTTT.

V gene TRBV9 combines with J gene TRBJ2-2; 12 bases are a match to TRBD2. The CDR3 has 15 amino acids. In germline, CDR1 is SGDLS, CDR2 YYNGEE. Trimming at V came to 6 bases and at J to 5 bases, leaving 5 bases not matched to a gene. The CDR3 protein is CASNPSGRVTGELFF. The DNA for the CDR3 is TGTGCCAGCAACCCTAGCGGGAGGGTTACCGGGGAGCTGTTTTTT.

Of note for this clone: One end of the junction is discordant with germline, which a read error may explain. The genes are TRBV11-3 and TRBJ2-1, with 9 bases fitting TRBD2. Germline V lookup: CDR1 SGHNT, CDR2 YENEEA. The CDR3 runs to 15 residues. The CDR3 DNA sequence: TGTGCCAGCAGCTTTAGCGGGAGCTCCTACAATGAGCAGCTCTTC. This gives the protein CASSFSGSSYNEQLF.

V and J are TRBV7-9 and TRBJ2-3, with TRBD1 matching 7 bases. This CDR3 is built from 14 residues. J lost 5 bases, V lost 3 bases, and 5 bases had no gene match. The germline gives CDR1 SEHNR, CDR2 FQNEAQ (reference sequence). CDR3 nucleotides: TGTGCCAGCAGCTTTTCCCCAGGGGGAGATACGCAGTATTTT. Encoded protein: CASSFSPGGDTQYF.

This rearrangement joins TRBV19 to TRBJ1-4; TRBD1 agrees at 12 bases. The V and J ends lost 11 bases and 2 bases, in that order; junction bases with no gene match: 6. Germline CDR1 is LNHDA and CDR2 is SQIVND (reference sequence). This CDR3 region has 15 residues. CDR3 nucleotides: TGTGCCCGGGACAGGGGGCGTTTCACTAATGAAAAACTGTTTTTT. This gives the protein CARDRGRFTNEKLFF.

CDR3 in amino acids: CASSPHRSGVSTDTQYF. The CDR3 bases are TGTGCCAGCAGCCCACACCGTAGCGGGGTTAGCACAGATACGCAGTATTTT. The gene calls are TRBV11-2 and TRBJ2-3; TRBD2 aligns across 8 bases. Germline V gives CDR1 SGHAT, CDR2 FQNNGV. J gave up 0 bases and V 5 bases, and 10 bases lay outside the gene matches. The CDR3 length is 17 residues.

The CDR3 DNA reads TGTGCCAGCAGCCCGGACAGGGCCTCCTGGGACTATGGCTACACCTTC. Amino acid sequence: CASSPDRASWDYGYTF. The rearrangement links TRBV11-2 to TRBJ1-2, with TRBD1 matching 8 bases. Germline V gives CDR1 SGHAT, CDR2 FQNNGV. V lost 5 bases, J lost 3 bases, and 11 bases stayed unmatched. This CDR3 spans 16 amino acids.

V gene TRBV18 combines with J gene TRBJ2-1; D may be TRBD2 (5 bases). Germline CDR1 KGHSH, CDR2 LQKENI. Deletions cut 3 bases from V and 2 bases from J, with 14 bases between. The CDR3 sequence is 16 residues long. CDR3 DNA: TGTGCCAGCTCACCGAACACGGGGAGCGCCTACAATGAGCAGTTCTTC. This translates into CASSPNTGSAYNEQFF.

The J gene is TRBJ2-7, the V gene TRBV5-1, with D possibly matching TRBD1 (5 bases). Trimming stripped 1 base from V and 7 bases from J, with 12 bases between. The length of the CDR3 is 13 residues. Germline-derived CDR1 and CDR2 are SGHRS and YFSETQ. The CDR3 loop is CASSLTGDEEQYV. The CDR3 nucleotides read TGCGCCAGCAGCTTGACAGGTGATGAAGAGCAGTACGTC.

The V and J genes are TRBV5-1 and TRBJ2-7, with 8 bases matching TRBD1. CDR3 length: 14 residues. Per germline, CDR1 SGHRS and CDR2 YFSETQ. V shed 4 bases and J 3 bases; nucleotides not matched to a gene: 6. In DNA form, the CDR3 reads TGCGCCAGCAGCGCGGGACAGGTTGGCTACGAGCAGTACTTC. Its protein is CASSAGQVGYEQYF.

The chain joins TRBV2 to TRBJ1-1, with a possible D match to TRBD1 (6 bases). Germline CDR1 reads SNHLY; CDR2 reads FYNNEI. This CDR3 has 15 residues. V dropped 9 bases and J dropped 3 bases, with 20 bases sitting between them. For the CDR3, the DNA is TGTGCCAGTACAGGGTGGGGAAATGGGGACACTGAAGCTTTCTTT. It yields the protein CASTGWGNGDTEAFF.

This clone occurred once. This chain links TRBV10-1 with TRBJ2-7; tentatively, D is TRBD2 (7 bases). Trimming removed 4 bases from V and 2 bases from J, with 15 bases in between. This CDR3 is 15 amino acids long. The germline gives CDR1 WNHNN, CDR2 SYGVQD (reference sequence). CDR3 loop: CASSGGGSGTYEQYF. CDR3 DNA sequence: TGCGCCAGCAGTGGGGGGGGCAGCGGGACCTACGAGCAGTACTTC.

V is TRBV5-1 and J is TRBJ1-3; 11 bases match TRBD1. J was trimmed by 0 bases and V by 3 bases; bases with no gene match: 5. The CDR3 sequence is 17 residues long. CDR1 SGHRS and CDR2 YFSETQ come from the germline V gene. CDR3 sequence: CASSSGQGGPSGNTIYF. CDR3 coding DNA: TGCGCCAGCAGCTCGGGACAGGGGGGCCCCTCTGGAAACACCATATATTTT. Supplemented by reference TRBV5-1 and TRBJ1-3, the full variable domain reads KAGVTQTPRYLIKTRGQQVTLSCSPISGHRSVSWYQQTPGQGLQFLFEYFSETQRNKGNFPGRFSGRQFSNSRSEMNVSTLELGDSALYLCASSSGQGGPSGNTIYFGEGSWLTVV.

This clone was counted between two and nine times. The genes are TRBV5-6 and TRBJ2-7; D remains unclear. Trimming stripped 3 bases from V and 3 bases from J, with 4 bases between. This CDR3 contains 11 residues. Germline CDR1 SGHDT, CDR2 YYEEEE. This chain's CDR3 is CASSWGYEQYV. The CDR3 DNA follows: TGTGCCAGCAGCTGGGGCTACGAGCAGTACGTC.

Written as DNA, the CDR3 is TGTGCCTGGAGTCCGGGGGGTGGCGCTGAAAAACTGTTTTTT. Its translation is CAWSPGGGAEKLFF. The rearrangement uses TRBV30 and TRBJ1-4, with a tentative D call TRBD1 (5 bases). V was trimmed by 2 bases and J by 7 bases, leaving 14 bases between them. The length of the CDR3 is 14 residues. The germline CDR1 and CDR2 sequences are GTSNPN and SVGIG (reference sequence).

This clone was counted between two and nine times. The rearrangement uses TRBV5-1 and TRBJ2-2; 7 bases line up with TRBD2. Germline V gene lookup returns CDR1 SGHRS and CDR2 YFSETQ. V shed 4 bases, J shed 1 base, and the junction held 7 bases outside the gene matches. CDR3 length: 16 amino acids. The CDR3 DNA is TGCGCCAGCAGCCTAAATGGACTAGAGAACACCGGGGAGCTGTTTTTT. Protein: CASSLNGLENTGELFF. Filled out from reference TRBV5-1 and TRBJ2-2, the complete variable domain reads KAGVTQTPRYLIKTRGQQVTLSCSPISGHRSVSWYQQTPGQGLQFLFEYFSETQRNKGNFPGRFSGRQFSNSRSEMNVSTLELGDSALYLCASSLNGLENTGELFFGEGSRLTVL.

The chain has TRBV7-9 and TRBJ2-7, with D possibly matching TRBD2 (6 bases). CDR1 and CDR2 from the germline V gene are SEHNR and FQNEAQ (reference sequence). The CDR3 spans 16 residues. Trimming left V 5 bases short and J 3 bases short, with 20 bases between. As DNA, the CDR3 is TGTGCCAGCAGCCCCGTGTGGGGGGACGGGGGCTACGAGCAGTACTTC. Its protein is CASSPVWGDGGYEQYF.

The V gene is TRBV9, the J gene TRBJ2-3, with 7 bases identical to TRBD1. The CDR3 sequence is 16 residues long. The germline gives CDR1 SGDLS, CDR2 YYNGEE. Trimming took 5 bases from V and 2 from J; bases not matched to a gene: 11. CDR3 in amino acids: CASSAARGLHTDTQYF. The CDR3 DNA follows: TGTGCCAGCAGTGCTGCCAGGGGGTTGCACACAGATACGCAGTATTTT. Drawing the rest from reference TRBV9 and TRBJ2-3, the complete variable domain is DSGVTQTPKHLITATGQRVTLRCSPRSGDLSVYWYQQSLDQGLQFLIQYYNGEERAKGNILERFSAQQFPDLHSELNLSSLELGDSALYFCASSAARGLHTDTQYFGPGTRLTVL.

The chain has TRBV29-1 and TRBJ2-7; tentative D call: TRBD1 (6 bases). Germline CDR1 and CDR2: SQVTM and ANQGSEA. Trimming cost V 3 bases and J 1 base, with 16 bases left between them. CDR3 length: 15 amino acids. In nucleotides, the CDR3 is TGCAGCGTTGAGTTGGCGGCAGGGGATTCCTACGAGCAGTACGTC. Protein sequence: CSVELAAGDSYEQYV.

The chain combines TRBV28 with TRBJ2-7, with 8 positions matching TRBD1. This CDR3 is 16 amino acids long. The V and J ends lost 6 bases and 1 base, in that order; junction bases with no gene match: 11. The germline CDR1 and CDR2 sequences are MDHEN and SYDVKM. CDR3 in DNA: TGTGCCAGCAGCTCCCGAACAGGGGGTTCGTCCTACGAGCAGTACTTC. Encoded protein: CASSSRTGGSSYEQYF.

The V and J genes are TRBV9 and TRBJ2-2; 8 bases map to TRBD1. V lost 0 bases and J lost 5; bases outside the gene matches: 3. The CDR3 sequence is 15 residues long. Germline V gene data show CDR1 as SGDLS and CDR2 as YYNGEE. The CDR3 DNA is TGTGCCAGCAGCGTAGGACAGGGGTTTACCGGGGAGCTGTTTTTT. It codes for CASSVGQGFTGELFF.

Here the CDR3 reads CASTSRGTGLNNEKLFF. The CDR3 DNA is TGTGCCAGCACCTCGAGAGGAACAGGGCTCAATAATGAAAAACTGTTTTTT. This chain connects TRBV27 to TRBJ1-4; D might be TRBD1 (6 bases). The V end lost 7 bases, the J end lost 4 bases, and 22 bases lay between the germline ends. This CDR3 region has 17 residues. CDR1 and CDR2 (germline): MNHEY, SMNVEV (reference sequence).

V and J are TRBV2 and TRBJ2-5; a possible D gene is TRBD2 (6 bases). CDR1 is SNHLY, CDR2 FYNNEI, per germline. This CDR3 is 15 amino acids long. Trimming removed 7 bases at V and 2 bases at J, with 17 bases between. In DNA, the CDR3 is TGTGCCAGCAAAGGAGGGGCGGAGACACAAGAGACCCAGTACTTC. This gives the protein CASKGGAETQETQYF.

The chain couples TRBV5-4 to TRBJ1-1, with 8 bases that match TRBD1. This CDR3 spans 13 amino acids. The junction had 6 bases not matched to a gene; V was cut back by 0 bases and J by 11 bases. Germline-derived CDR1 and CDR2 are SGHNT and YYREEE (reference sequence). CDR3 sequence reads: CASSLDQTGGAFF. DNA of the CDR3: TGTGCCAGCAGCTTGGACCAAACAGGGGGGGCTTTCTTT.

The CDR3 region is CASSFSGTGFVKNIQYF. The CDR3 DNA reads TGTGCCAGCAGTTTTTCCGGGACAGGGTTCGTCAAAAACATTCAGTACTTC. The rearrangement uses TRBV27 and TRBJ2-4; 9 nucleotides match TRBD1. Germline CDR1 is MNHEY and CDR2 is SMNVEV (reference sequence). Unmatched junction bases numbered 9, after V lost 3 bases and J lost 3 bases. The CDR3 covers 17 residues.